This T cell receptor beta chain was captured in a study of T cell responses to AZD1222 COVID-19 vaccine (dated by TCRdb to the early 2020s). For context, the study as a whole: AZD1222 recipients with second doses at about 4 weeks or about 12 weeks were pooled, because spike-specific TCR depth and breadth did not differ between schedules. Enrollment into the trials was organized by age into subgroups of 18-55, 56-69 and 70-plus years, and those subgroups contained approximately 160, 26 and 62 TCR-sequenced participants, respectively. A total of around 240 trial participants underwent TCR sequencing, of whom 200 to 220 had received two doses of AZD1222 and around 25 had received two doses of the MenACWY control vaccine. General study outcomes and caveats: Reportedly, close to half of the unique spike-specific TCRs recognized epitopes lying outside the regions that are mutated in the B.1.351 and B.1.1.7 variants. Because no day 14 peak-response samples were available, the repertoires could be characterized only after the peak T cell response. Conclusions about previously exposed vaccinees were limited because only a handful of AZD1222 recipients were SARS-CoV-2 seropositive at baseline. CD4 TCRs associated with the vaccine covered the entire spike protein, and the dominant responses were in regions 160-218 and 743-854. The 56-69-year group was small, and its depth increase did not reach significance, likely because of low power. Spike-specific TCR breadth and depth rose significantly after two AZD1222 doses compared with day 0 and with MenACWY recipients. Most participants were white British and females outnumbered males, and the authors suggested that clonal diversity may have been underestimated.

This clone was recorded once. The antigen it recognizes is unknown. Base qualities were left out, and no much larger clone turns up one base away. The sample's time point label, decoded: baseline before first vaccination. Vaccinee samples came from UK trials COV001 and COV002, including a single-blind randomized controlled phase 2/3 trial of AZD1222 (ChAdOx1 nCoV-19) in healthy adults. For TCRbeta chain sequencing, PBMC samples were collected from trial participants at day 0 and at day 28 after the second dose. The CDR3 regions of human TCRbeta chains were subjected to immunosequencing. The study's processing was this. Repertoire TCRs were matched against a reference library of SARS-CoV-2-specific TCRs generated with the MIRA antigen-specificity platform. Breadth was defined as the fraction of unique TCRs that were SARS-CoV-2-associated, and depth was defined as the fraction of total T cells that were SARS-CoV-2-associated. Using the MIRA data, each spike-specific TCR was mapped to the spike region that the TCR reacts to and placed in a CD4 or CD8 class. Log10-transformed breadth and depth values were compared by one-way ANOVA with Sidak's multiple comparisons tests. Held by TCRdb, this immuneACCESS table contains in-frame sequences only and omits some clones. Under half of the omission traces to an unresolved V gene where checked; the cause of the rest is unknown. V, J and clone size reflect that table, while D and trimming were determined from the DNA. In all, the sample holds about 160,000 clones, and around 90% of those were seen once. The ten largest make up approximately 4.8% of the sample.

Its CDR3 holds 13 amino acids, cysteine through phenylalanine. CDR3 DNA only is kept here, 39 bases in frame from base 1. From the germline V gene, CDR1 is MGHDK and CDR2 is SYGVNS. V lost 6 bases and J lost 1 base, and the count of bases not matched to a germline gene is 1. The sequencing used peripheral blood, collected on day 0 of AZD1222 vaccination. The V and J segments used are TRBV25-1 and TRBJ2-7; TRBD1 lines up with 9 middle nucleotides. The sequence was obtained from an adult in good health. The CDR3 reads as follows: CASRGQGSYEQYF. The nucleotide sequence is given as TGTGCCAGCAGGGGACAGGGTTCCTACGAGCAGTACTTC.